This T cell receptor (beta chain) was recovered during a study of blood T cell repertoires in COVID-19. Study in general: PBMCs, B-cell-depleted T cells, or T cells provided the cDNA or gDNA that made up the material.

TCRdb's copy holds only in-frame clones and misses some; the assay was immunoSEQ multiplex PCR. In the table there are roughly 330,000 clones, about 86% of which are singletons. Germline V CDR1 and CDR2: GTSNPN, SVGIG (reference sequence). CDR3 length: 14 amino acids. Trimming left V 4 bases short and J 2 bases short, with 14 bases between. The chain links TRBV30 to TRBJ1-2; D not resolved. The source of this sequence is a woman aged 45-60 years with acute or convalescent COVID-19. The sequenced sample was peripheral blood. The CDR3 sequence: CAWTPGRRNYGYTF. In DNA, the CDR3 is TGTGCCTGGACCCCGGGAAGACGAAACTATGGCTACACCTTC.